The clone carrying this TCR beta chain occurred many times. Unique molecular identifiers were attached to individual cDNA molecules. From the 5' RACE reads, TCRdb called clonotypes with MiXCR, one entry per CDR3 protein. Of roughly 45,000 distinct CDR3 sequences in the sample, under 7.5% were seen once. The CDR3 length is 14 residues. V lost 4 bases and J lost 3; bases outside the gene matches: 4. Germline V gene lookup returns CDR1 SGHRS and CDR2 YFSETQ. This sample was included in a study of early T cells in non-severe SARS-CoV-2 infection. Study context: Whole-blood bulk RNA, unsorted, was sequenced, and chains were unpaired.

The starting material was whole blood, obtained at baseline. The rearrangement uses TRBV5-1 and TRBJ2-3; 8 bases fit TRBD1. This TCR came from an adult who was a healthcare worker with PCR-confirmed SARS-CoV-2 infection or an uninfected control (not recorded which). As DNA, the CDR3 is TGCGCCAGCAGCATGACAGGGGCGACAGATACGCAGTATTTT. Translating it yields CASSMTGATDTQYF.